Listed here is a single TCR beta chain. Its antigen is as yet unknown. Different DNA sequences within this sample yield the same CDR3. The entry originates in a study of T cell clones after liver transplantation. In the study overall: Liver transplant recipients had immunosuppression withdrawal attempted within 2 years. HCV positivity affected three of eight recipients; the rest lacked autoimmune or viral indications. Whole-study results and caveats: Low donor cell numbers restricted donor-reactive repertoire measurement in two subjects.

Germline loops: CDR1 SGHDT, CDR2 YYEEEE. CDR3 length: 13 residues. V gave up 0 bases and J gave up 5 bases, with 5 bases separating them. Thawed unstimulated PBMCs were FACS-sorted by CD3, CD4 and CD8 into two populations. Sequencing used immunoSEQ multiplex PCR; TCRdb keeps in-frame clones, though not all of them. The profile shows about 72,000 clones, 90% of them singletons. The clonotype was recovered from a human donor who received a liver transplant. Sequenced material: CD4+ T cells from blood, taken before liver transplant. The genes are TRBV5-6 and TRBJ2-2; D gene ambiguous. The CDR3 sequence: CASSLVTTGELFF. The CDR3 DNA reads TGTGCCAGCAGCTTGGTGACAACCGGGGAGCTGTTTTTT.